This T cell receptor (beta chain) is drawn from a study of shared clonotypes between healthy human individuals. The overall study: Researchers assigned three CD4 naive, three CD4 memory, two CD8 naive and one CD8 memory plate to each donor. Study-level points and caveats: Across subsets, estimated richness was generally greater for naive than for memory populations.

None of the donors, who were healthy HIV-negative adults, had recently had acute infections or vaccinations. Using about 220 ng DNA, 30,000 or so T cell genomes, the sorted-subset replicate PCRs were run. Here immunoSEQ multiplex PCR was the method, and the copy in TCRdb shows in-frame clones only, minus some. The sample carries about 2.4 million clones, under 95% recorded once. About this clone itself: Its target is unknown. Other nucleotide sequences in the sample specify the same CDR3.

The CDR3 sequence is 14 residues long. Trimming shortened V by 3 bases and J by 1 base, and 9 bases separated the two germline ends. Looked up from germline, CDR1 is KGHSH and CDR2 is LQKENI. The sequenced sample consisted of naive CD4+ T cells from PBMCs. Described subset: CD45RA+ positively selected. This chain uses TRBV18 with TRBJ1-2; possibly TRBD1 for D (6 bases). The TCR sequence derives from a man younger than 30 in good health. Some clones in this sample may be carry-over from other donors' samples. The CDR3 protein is CASSPDRNNYGYTF. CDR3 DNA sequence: TGTGCCAGCTCACCGGACAGAAATAACTATGGCTACACCTTC.